This TCR beta chain was obtained from a study of PD-L1 blockade in urothelial cancer. The CDR3 runs 14 residues. CDR1 and CDR2 (germline): SGHTA, FQGNSA. V gave up 4 bases and J gave up 3 bases, with 13 bases separating them. Sample time point: peripheral blood 6 weeks after treatment start. Spike-ins of synthetic TCR analog templates went into each PCR. Only in-frame clones appear in the TCRdb table, and some are missing; sequencing was by immunoSEQ multiplex PCR. The table lists about 38,000 clones, 70% to 90% of them singletons. The sequencing here drew on PBMCs, taken around atezolizumab (anti-PD-L1) treatment. The chain combines TRBV7-2 with TRBJ2-7; tentative D call: TRBD1 (6 bases). The TCR comes from a man aged 60 to 69 with urothelial cancer. The CDR3 nucleotides are TGTGCCAGCAGCTCACCGGGACAAGGCTACGAGCAGTACTTC. It yields the protein CASSSPGQGYEQYF.